Following are 26 T cell receptor beta chains from one sample sequenced in a study of CD8 T cells in ankylosing spondylitis. Notes on the study in general: Several highly homologous variants made up a TCR beta motif, and this motif appeared characteristic of ankylosing spondylitis blood.

One entry per CDR3 protein results from TCRdb running MiXCR on the 5' RACE reads. The sample shows around 450,000 distinct CDR3 sequences, 25% to 30% of them seen only once. These receptors have no identified antigens. Sequenced: blood, either unsorted or a sorted T cell fraction (not recorded which). The receptors come from a male donor with ankylosing spondylitis.

The genes are TRBV20-1 and TRBJ2-1; 7 bases are shared with TRBD2. Trimming at V came to 6 bases and at J to 7 bases, leaving 15 bases not matched to a gene. Looked up from germline, CDR1 is DFQATT and CDR2 is SNEGSKA (reference sequence). The CDR3 has 15 residues. The CDR3 sequence is CSAPLPAAGRNEQFF. Written as DNA, the CDR3 is TGCAGTGCCCCCCTTCCGGCAGCGGGGCGGAATGAGCAGTTCTTC.

At least ten counts were recorded for this clonotype. This rearrangement joins TRBV3-1 to TRBJ2-1, with TRBD2 matching 13 bases. The CDR3 loop spans 16 amino acids. V lost 2 bases to trimming and J lost 7 bases; unmatched junction nucleotides: 5. Germline V gene lookup returns CDR1 LGHDT and CDR2 YNNKEL (reference sequence). The CDR3 region has the DNA TGTGCCAGCAGCCAATCAGGACTAGCGGGAGTTAATGAGCAGTTCTTC. Protein sequence: CASSQSGLAGVNEQFF.

The chain carries TRBV20-1 and TRBJ2-5; D unclear. Germline V gives CDR1 DFQATT, CDR2 SNEGSKA (reference sequence). The CDR3 is 15 amino acids. The V and J ends lost 0 bases and 4 bases respectively, with 15 bases between them. CDR3: CSARDRKGFGETQYF. For the CDR3, the DNA is TGCAGTGCTAGAGATCGAAAAGGGTTTGGAGAGACCCAGTACTTC.

The V call is TRBV6-1, the J call TRBJ2-3, with TRBD1 identical over 8 bases. The germline V gene encodes CDR1 MNHNS and CDR2 SASEGT. The CDR3 has 16 amino acids. V lost 5 bases to trimming and J lost 1 base; unmatched junction nucleotides: 8. The CDR3 loop reads CASSRQGSGGTDTQYF. CDR3 coding DNA: TGTGCCAGCAGTCGACAGGGGAGTGGAGGCACAGATACGCAGTATTTT.

The chain employs TRBV7-2 and TRBJ1-2, with D possibly matching TRBD1 (6 bases). Germline V gene data show CDR1 as SGHTA and CDR2 as FQGNSA. There are 13 residues in the CDR3. Trimming removed 6 bases from V and 6 bases from J, with 14 bases in between. CDR3 nucleotide sequence: TGTGCCAGCAGTATGACAGGCTTGGATGGCTACACCTTC. Translating gives CASSMTGLDGYTF.

This clonotype was counted a few times. This chain joins TRBV20-1 and TRBJ2-2; TRBD2 aligns across 9 bases. The CDR3 has 15 amino acids. Germline V gene sequence: CDR1 DFQATT, CDR2 SNEGSKA (reference sequence). Trimming cost V 3 bases and J 0 bases; bases outside gene matches: 2. As DNA, the CDR3 is TGCAGTGCTAGGTCTAGCGGGGCGAACACCGGGGAGCTGTTTTTT. Translating it yields CSARSSGANTGELFF.

This clonotype was seen a single time. The chain employs TRBV2 and TRBJ2-3; TRBD2 matches at 7 bases. V dropped 5 bases and J dropped 0; count of bases not matched to a gene: 5. Germline CDR1 and CDR2: SNHLY and FYNNEI. This CDR3 region has 15 residues. The CDR3 DNA is TGTGCCAGCAGTTTCGGGAGGTCTAGCACAGATACGCAGTATTTT. This translates into CASSFGRSSTDTQYF.

The genes are TRBV18 and TRBJ2-1, with D maybe TRBD1 (6 bases). The ends were cut back, 6 bases at V and 2 bases at J, with 20 bases in the middle. The CDR3 sequence is 17 residues long. Germline lookup yields CDR1 KGHSH and CDR2 LQKENI. This CDR3 reads CASSRMPTGSAYNEQFF. The CDR3 nucleotides are TGTGCCAGCTCCCGGATGCCTACAGGGAGCGCCTACAATGAGCAGTTCTTC.

Many counts were recorded for this clonotype. The chain recombines TRBV12-3 or TRBV12-4 with TRBJ2-7; 8 positions match TRBD1. The CDR3 covers 14 residues. Trimming cost V 6 bases and J 2 bases; bases outside gene matches: 6. The CDR3 region has the DNA TGTGCCAGCAGCCAGGGGGACAGGACCTACGAGCAGTACTTC. It codes for CASSQGDRTYEQYF.

This sequence joins TRBV20-1 and TRBJ1-3; no reliable D call. The V end lost 6 bases, the J end lost 4 bases, and 13 bases lay between the germline ends. Germline lookup yields CDR1 DFQATT and CDR2 SNEGSKA (reference sequence). The CDR3 sequence is 13 residues long. The DNA for the CDR3 is TGCAGTGCCATTACAGCTCTGGGAAACACCATATATTTT. It translates to CSAITALGNTIYF.

This clonotype was recorded once. The V gene is TRBV6-1, the J gene TRBJ2-1, with D possibly being TRBD2 (8 bases). Germline assignment: CDR1 MNHNS and CDR2 SASEGT. This CDR3 has 15 residues. V lost 7 bases to trimming and J lost 3 bases, with 16 bases between them. CDR3 nucleotides: TGTGCCAGCAAAATCAGGGGGACTAGCTACAATGAGCAGTTCTTC. Its translation is CASKIRGTSYNEQFF.

This sequence joins TRBV10-3 and TRBJ2-3; 10 bases map to TRBD1. The CDR3 covers 16 residues. CDR1 and CDR2 (germline): ENHRY, SYGVKD. Unmatched junction bases numbered 7, after V lost 4 bases and J lost 3 bases. CDR3 amino acids: CAISAGDRGLTDTQYF. CDR3 coding DNA: TGTGCCATCAGTGCGGGGGACAGGGGTTTGACAGATACGCAGTATTTT.

This clonotype was picked up a small number of times. The chain is built from TRBV29-1 and TRBJ1-1; possible D gene TRBD1, 5 bases. Germline CDR1 SQVTM, CDR2 ANQGSEA. This CDR3 contains 13 residues. Trimming removed 5 bases at V and 5 bases at J, with 15 bases between. CDR3 loop: CSVYLGRSTEAFF. CDR3 nucleotide sequence: TGCAGCGTTTATCTGGGGCGTTCTACTGAAGCTTTCTTT.

The rearrangement links TRBV5-1 to TRBJ2-3, with TRBD1 identical over 9 bases. This CDR3 spans 14 amino acids. The V and J ends lost 1 base and 5 bases, in that order; junction bases with no gene match: 2. Germline lookup yields CDR1 SGHRS and CDR2 YFSETQ. The CDR3 spells CASSLTGGKDTQYF. For the CDR3, the DNA is TGCGCCAGCAGCTTGACAGGGGGCAAAGATACGCAGTATTTT.

This clonotype came up a few times. V and J are TRBV5-5 and TRBJ2-7; 7 bases match TRBD2. CDR3 length: 12 amino acids. CDR1 is SGHKS and CDR2 is YYEKEE in the germline V gene (reference sequence). Losses at the gene ends were 3 bases for V and 3 bases for J; bases not matched to a gene: 0. Written as DNA, the CDR3 is TGTGCCAGCAGCTCTAGCGGCTACGAGCAGTACGTC. Protein product: CASSSSGYEQYV.

This chain joins TRBV7-9 and TRBJ2-4; D is perhaps TRBD1 (6 bases). There are 16 residues in the CDR3. V was clipped by 2 bases and J by 6 bases, with 17 bases between them. The germline gives CDR1 SEHNR, CDR2 FQNEAQ (reference sequence). Written as DNA, the CDR3 is TGTGCCAGCAGCTTAAGGGCAGGGGCCGGTGGAAACATTCAGTACTTC. Amino acid sequence: CASSLRAGAGGNIQYF.

The chain couples TRBV5-1 to TRBJ2-3; no clear D gene. Germline V CDR1 and CDR2: SGHRS, YFSETQ. The CDR3 spans 13 residues. Trimming removed 2 bases at V and 3 bases at J, with 7 bases between. CDR3 region: CASSFASTDTQYF. CDR3 sequence (DNA): TGCGCCAGCAGCTTTGCCTCAACAGATACGCAGTATTTT.

This clonotype was detected a few times. V usage is TRBV6-5 and J usage is TRBJ2-3; 8 positions agree with TRBD1. The V gene's germline CDR1 is MNHEY and CDR2 SVGAGI. The ends lost 2 bases at V and 0 bases at J; junction bases unmatched: 7. The CDR3 is 17 residues long. In DNA form, the CDR3 reads TGTGCCAGCAGTTACGACCGGACAGGGTACAGCACAGATACGCAGTATTTT. Its translation: CASSYDRTGYSTDTQYF.

The chain links TRBV3-1 to TRBJ2-5; D may correspond to TRBD1 or TRBD2 (5 bases each). The germline gives CDR1 LGHDT, CDR2 YNNKEL (reference sequence). The CDR3 has 15 residues. V shed 4 bases and J shed 2 bases, with 14 bases lying between them. The CDR3 sequence is CASSRAAGPQETQYF. The DNA for the CDR3 is TGTGCCAGCAGCCGAGCGGCAGGGCCTCAAGAGACCCAGTACTTC.

J is TRBJ2-7 and V is TRBV7-9; D may correspond to TRBD1 or TRBD2 (5 bases each). Between the trimmed V and J ends, which lost 5 bases and 1 base, there was a span of 12 bases. The CDR3 is 14 amino acids. CDR1 and CDR2 from the germline V gene are SEHNR and FQNEAQ (reference sequence). The CDR3 coding sequence is TGTGCCAGCAGCAACCGGGACGGATCCTACGAGCAGTACTTC. It codes for CASSNRDGSYEQYF.

This clonotype has just a few counts. V is TRBV29-1 and J is TRBJ1-2; D is undetermined. Between the trimmed V and J ends, which lost 0 bases and 1 base, there was a span of 15 bases. Germline assignment: CDR1 SQVTM and CDR2 ANQGSEA. The CDR3 runs 16 residues. CDR3 loop: CSVEERESSHNYGYTF. CDR3 nucleotide sequence: TGCAGCGTTGAAGAGAGAGAAAGTAGTCATAACTATGGCTACACCTTC.

The rearrangement links TRBV7-2 to TRBJ2-7; no reliable D call. The CDR3 has 12 amino acids. Per the germline V gene, CDR1 is SGHTA and CDR2 is FQGNSA. V was shortened by 4 bases and J by 3 bases, with 7 bases between the two germline ends. CDR3 protein: CASSSSLYEQYF. The CDR3 coding sequence is TGTGCCAGCAGCTCAAGCCTCTACGAGCAGTACTTC.

CDR3 DNA sequence: TGTGCCAGCAGTTTGGAAAGGTTTAACTATGGCTACACCTTC. Translated, it gives CASSLERFNYGYTF. The rearrangement links TRBV12-3 or TRBV12-4 to TRBJ1-2; D is unclear. Trimming took off 3 bases at V and 1 base at J, with 9 bases between the two ends. CDR3 size: 14 residues.

The chain is built from TRBV18 and TRBJ1-2, with 7 bases matching TRBD1. CDR1 and CDR2 (germline): KGHSH, LQKENI. This CDR3 has 16 residues. The junction had 7 bases not matched to a gene; V was cut back by 1 base and J by 2 bases. CDR3 DNA: TGTGCCAGCTCACCACTAAGGGACAGCCCAAACTATGGCTACACCTTC. Translating gives CASSPLRDSPNYGYTF.

The chain carries TRBV7-9 and TRBJ2-7; no definite D call. V was shortened by 2 bases and J by 4 bases, with 6 bases between the two germline ends. The germline gives CDR1 SEHNR, CDR2 FQNEAQ (reference sequence). This CDR3 spans 12 amino acids. The CDR3 protein is CASSLQMYEQYF. The DNA for the CDR3 is TGTGCCAGCAGCTTACAGATGTACGAGCAGTACTTC.

The V call is TRBV20-1, the J call TRBJ2-7; 9 bases line up with TRBD1. Germline values: CDR1 DFQATT, CDR2 SNEGSKA (reference sequence). After removal of 3 bases from V and 4 bases from J, the junction contained 7 bases not matched to a gene. The CDR3 is 14 amino acids. CDR3: CSARDRDRVYEQYF. The DNA for the CDR3 is TGCAGTGCTAGGGACAGGGACAGGGTGTACGAGCAGTACTTC.